This TCR beta chain was sequenced in a study of T-cell reconstitution after alpha-beta-depleted transplantation in children. CDR1 SGHVS and CDR2 FNYEAQ come from the germline V gene. The CDR3 totals 15 residues. Trimming cost V 1 base and J 3 bases, with 12 bases left between them. This clonotype was picked up many times. A library of TCRbeta sequences, prepared with unique molecular identifiers, was generated. MiXCR, applied by TCRdb to the PCR reads, yields one record per CDR3 protein. This table holds about 150,000 distinct CDR3 sequences, 8.8% found once. The specimen was PBMCs, mostly from graft donor cells, collected 180 days after TCRalphabeta/CD19-depleted stem cell transplant. This clonotype originated in a female patient between 2 and 15 years old who had a stem cell transplant for congenital amegakaryocytic thrombocytopenia, so the T cells may come from the graft donor. V gene TRBV7-6 combines with J gene TRBJ2-5, with D perhaps matching TRBD1 (6 bases). The CDR3 reads CASSLVGTYKETQYF. The CDR3 nucleotides are TGTGCCAGCAGCTTAGTAGGGACATACAAAGAGACCCAGTACTTC.